These 9 T cell receptor beta chains were sequenced from one sample in a study of OX40 agonist ivuxolimab in advanced cancers. The table came from immunoSEQ multiplex PCR; TCRdb's copy has only in-frame clones and leaves some out. The sample has around 100,000 clones, around 87% seen once. Sequences were derived from CD4+ or CD8+ T cells sorted from blood, sampled in a trial of the OX40 agonist ivuxolimab. The source of these receptors is an adult with an advanced solid tumor such as melanoma, head and neck, liver or kidney cancer.

This chain connects TRBV11-2 to TRBJ2-7; D remains unclear. Germline CDR1 reads SGHAT; CDR2 reads FQNNGV. The CDR3 totals 13 residues. The ends were cut back, 1 base at V and 4 bases at J, with 8 bases in the middle. CDR3 DNA sequence: TGTGCCAGCAGCTTAGGTCAGCCTTACGAGCAGTACTTC. Amino acids: CASSLGQPYEQYF.

The chain carries TRBV19 and TRBJ2-3; unclear D gene. CDR1 is LNHDA and CDR2 is SQIVND in the germline V gene (reference sequence). Trimming removed 5 bases from V and 5 bases from J, with 11 bases in between. This CDR3 is built from 13 residues. CDR3 sequence: CASSWQNLDTQYF. The DNA for the CDR3 is TGTGCCAGTAGTTGGCAGAACCTAGATACGCAGTATTTT.

The gene calls are TRBV7-8 and TRBJ2-3; 14 bases agree with TRBD2. The CDR3 is 17 residues long. Losses at the gene ends were 4 bases for V and 2 bases for J; bases not matched to a gene: 5. CDR1 is SGHVS, CDR2 FQNEAQ, per germline. The CDR3 here is CASSSRTSGRLTDTQYF. The CDR3 nucleotides read TGTGCCAGCAGCTCTCGGACTAGCGGGAGGCTCACAGATACGCAGTATTTT.

This sequence joins TRBV27 and TRBJ1-1; weak D call: TRBD1 (5 bases). With 2 bases removed from V and 0 bases from J, the gap between germline ends came to 10 bases. CDR3 length equals 15 residues. CDR1 and CDR2 from the germline V gene are MNHEY and SMNVEV (reference sequence). Here the CDR3 reads CASSLGGRVNTEAFF. CDR3 nucleotides: TGTGCCAGCAGTTTAGGGGGTAGGGTGAACACTGAAGCTTTCTTT.

This clone has only one observation. The gene calls are TRBV27 and TRBJ2-1, with 11 bases identical to TRBD2. Germline V gene data show CDR1 as MNHEY and CDR2 as SMNVEV (reference sequence). The CDR3 is 17 residues long. V was pared by 5 bases and J by 3 bases, with 9 bases of the junction left unmatched. CDR3 in DNA: TGTGCCAGCAGTCTCCGGACTAGCGGGTACTTCTACAATGAGCAGTTCTTC. Its translation: CASSLRTSGYFYNEQFF.

The chain links TRBV27 to TRBJ2-5, with 7 bases lining up with TRBD2. CDR1 and CDR2 (germline): MNHEY, SMNVEV (reference sequence). The CDR3 has 15 amino acids. J gave up 0 bases and V 8 bases, and 9 bases lay outside the gene matches. The CDR3 bases are TGTGCCAGCGCTAGTTTACGGGGGGACCAAGAGACCCAGTACTTC. The encoded protein is CASASLRGDQETQYF.

This clone was found a few times. This rearrangement joins TRBV5-1 to TRBJ1-2; a possible D gene is TRBD1 (6 bases). Per the germline V gene, CDR1 is SGHRS and CDR2 is YFSETQ. V was pared by 4 bases and J by 2 bases, with 21 bases between. The CDR3 covers 17 residues. DNA for the CDR3: TGCGCCAGCAGCCCCCTCGGGGGGGCCGGAGGAAACTATGGCTACACCTTC. Its translation is CASSPLGGAGGNYGYTF.

This sequence joins TRBV6-5 and TRBJ2-7; possible D gene TRBD2, 5 bases. V gave up 6 bases and J gave up 2 bases, with 14 bases separating them. Per germline, CDR1 MNHEY and CDR2 SVGAGI. CDR3 length: 14 residues. Written as DNA, the CDR3 is TGTGCCAGCAGGAGAGGGTCCGGAACCTACGAGCAGTACTTC. Amino acid sequence: CASRRGSGTYEQYF.

CDR3 residues: CASSLEGTGANVLTF. The CDR3 bases are TGTGCCAGCAGCTTGGAAGGGACCGGGGCCAACGTCCTGACTTTC. The chain has TRBV5-4 and TRBJ2-6, with D possibly being TRBD1 or TRBD2 (5 bases each). The V and J ends lost 0 bases and 4 bases respectively, with 8 bases between them. Germline V CDR1 and CDR2: SGHNT, YYREEE (reference sequence). The CDR3 extends over 15 amino acids.